This paragraph covers one TCR beta chain sequence. These data originate in a study of blood T cells in healthy people across ages. CDR1 MNHEY and CDR2 SVGEGT come from the germline V gene. Trimming cost V 0 bases and J 1 base, with 6 bases left between them. The CDR3 loop spans 14 amino acids. It was with a sample-barcoded 5' primer and a J-beta primer mix that a second PCR of about 7 to 12 cycles was run. One entry per CDR3 protein, called by TCRdb with MiXCR from the 5' RACE reads. The data contain 700,000 to 900,000 distinct CDR3 sequences, around a quarter of them singletons. The same specimen was also included in a second study, on T cells of mothers and their children. Turning to that study: A primer called M1S, used in the second PCR, added sample barcodes and 2-4 random nucleotides. T cell clones that were persistent and microchimeric went undetected.

The sequence derives from a boy between 10 and 17 years old in good health. The rearrangement links TRBV6-2 or TRBV6-3 to TRBJ1-1; a weak D match, TRBD1 (5 bases). Sequencing was done on a sample of blood. CDR3 loop: CASSYSTENTEAFF. CDR3 DNA sequence: TGTGCCAGCAGTTACTCGACAGAGAACACTGAAGCTTTCTTT.